This section outlines one T cell receptor (beta chain) sequence together with its context. Germline V gene lookup returns CDR1 SEHNR and CDR2 FQNEAQ (reference sequence). The CDR3 covers 12 residues. Trimming cost V 5 bases and J 8 bases, with 7 bases left between them. TCRdb's table, derived via immunoSEQ multiplex PCR, lists solely in-frame clones and lacks some. Here the sample spans about 180,000 clones, around 86% being singletons. The data originate from a study of blood T cell repertoires in COVID-19. Overall study context: Sources were T cells, B-cell-depleted T cells, or PBMCs; the material itself was cDNA or gDNA.

The receptor's source is a man aged 50-60 years with active or convalescent COVID-19. Input material: peripheral blood. The chain uses TRBV7-9 and TRBJ1-6; D call uncertain. CDR3 DNA: TGTGCCAGCAGCCCCCGAGATTCACCCCTCCACTTT. It specifies CASSPRDSPLHF.